Listed below are T cell receptor beta chains from one sample, sequenced in a study of cytomegalovirus exposure and HLA in healthy donors. Sequencing was performed with immunoSEQ multiplex PCR; in TCRdb, only in-frame clones are kept and a portion is missing. The sample's table shows roughly 40,000 clones. Sequences were obtained from PBMCs. Receptor source: a man between 25 and 39 years old in good health and CMV-seronegative. Both conserved end residues are part of each CDR3. Each record gives: CDR3 DNA, CDR3 protein, V gene, D gene, J gene. A D gene is named only where the DNA matches it firmly.

TGCGCCAGCAGCCAAATCCTAGGTGAAGCTTTCTTT	CASSQILGEAFF	TRBV4-1	NA	TRBJ1-1
TGTGCCAGCTCGAGGGGGCAGGATACGCAGTATTTT	CASSRGQDTQYF	TRBV9	TRBD1	TRBJ2-3
TGTGCCAGCAGCGTCCGGGACTTCGGGGGGAATGAGCAGTTCTTC	CASSVRDFGGNEQFF	TRBV9	TRBD2	TRBJ2-1
TGTGCCTGGAGTCGGGGGATTGAATCTTTGGGAAAACTGTTTTTT	CAWSRGIESLGKLFF	TRBV30	NA	TRBJ1-4
TGTGCCTGGAGGCTAGCGGGAGGAGTCGAGCAGTACTTC	CAWRLAGGVEQYF	TRBV30	TRBD2	TRBJ2-7
TGTGCCTGGAGTGTACTGCCTAGCCTCTACGAGCAGTACTTC	CAWSVLPSLYEQYF	TRBV30	NA	TRBJ2-7
TGCGCCAGCACCTACGTCCAGGGAATTGGGGCCAACGTCCTGACTTTC	CASTYVQGIGANVLTF	TRBV6-6	NA	TRBJ2-6
TGTGCCAGCTCCGTAGATCAGGGGAGATCATCCTATGGCTACACCTTC	CASSVDQGRSSYGYTF	TRBV18	NA	TRBJ1-2
TGTGCCAGCAGCTTAGGAAGCAATGGCTACACCTTC	CASSLGSNGYTF	TRBV7-9	NA	TRBJ1-2
TGTGCCTGGAGTGTACTCGGGAGACAGGGGCTCGAGCAGTACTTC	CAWSVLGRQGLEQYF	TRBV30	TRBD1	TRBJ2-7
TGCGCCAGCAGTCTTTTTGCCAGGGCGCTTAACTATGGCTACACCTTC	CASSLFARALNYGYTF	TRBV5-1	NA	TRBJ1-2
TGTGCCAGCAGCTTAGGACTAGAAGGCATCGAGCAGTACTTC	CASSLGLEGIEQYF	TRBV7-9	NA	TRBJ2-7
TGTGCCAGCAGCTACGGCTACGAGCAGTACTTC	CASSYGYEQYF	TRBV5-6	NA	TRBJ2-7
TGTGCCACCAGCAGAGGTGGGGAGAGCAATTCACCCCTCCACTTT	CATSRGGESNSPLHF	TRBV15	NA	TRBJ1-6
TGTGCCAGCAGCTTTGGGGGTGAGACTAGCGGGAGAAATGAGCAGTTCTTC	CASSFGGETSGRNEQFF	TRBV7-9	TRBD2	TRBJ2-1
TGTGCCAGCAGCTTCGTTAGCGGGGGCACAGATACGCAGTATTTT	CASSFVSGGTDTQYF	TRBV7-2	TRBD2	TRBJ2-3
TGTGCCTGGAGCCCGACAGTTTATGGCTACACCTTC	CAWSPTVYGYTF	TRBV30	NA	TRBJ1-2
TGTGCCAGCAGCTCGTTCTCCGGGACAGGGGGTACAAATACGCAGTATTTT	CASSSFSGTGGTNTQYF	TRBV7-2	TRBD1	TRBJ2-3